This entry lists 20 T cell receptor beta chains sequenced from one sample in a study of read filtering for tumor transcriptome and immune sequencing. Molecular barcoded adaptors covering alpha/delta and beta/gamma chains were used on approximately 400 ng RNA. One entry per CDR3 protein, called by TCRdb with MiXCR from the reads. The data show around 31,000 distinct CDR3 sequences, with 15% to 20% seen just once and approximately 16% held by the top ten. Sequenced: a population of CD138-negative cells sorted from bone marrow. The receptors stem from a donor at least 40 years old with multiple myeloma.

The chain carries TRBV28 and TRBJ2-1; D is ambiguous. Trimming pared 0 bases from V and 9 bases from J, leaving 3 bases between. The CDR3 spans 11 residues. Germline loops: CDR1 MDHEN, CDR2 SYDVKM. CDR3 residues: CASSLWIEQFF. For the CDR3, the DNA is TGTGCCAGCAGTTTATGGATTGAGCAGTTCTTC.

This clonotype was recorded many times. Germline is not matched at one junction end, which may reflect a read error. The CDR3 here is CSARDRRLPQQSF. The CDR3 region has the DNA TGCAGTGCTAGAGATCGTCGTCTCCCTCAACAGTCCTTC. The chain is built from TRBV20-1 and TRBJ2-1; no clear D. The CDR3 totals 13 residues. Germline V gene data show CDR1 as DFQATT and CDR2 as SNEGSKA (reference sequence).

The V call is TRBV6-1, the J call TRBJ1-4; D ambiguous. V gave up 5 bases and J gave up 8 bases, with 15 bases separating them. Germline loops: CDR1 MNHNS, CDR2 SASEGT. This CDR3 comprises 14 residues. CDR3 in amino acids: CASSPSAETEKLFF. For the CDR3, the DNA is TGTGCCAGCAGTCCCAGCGCAGAGACCGAAAAACTGTTTTTT.

In regard to this clonotype: With a much larger clone just one base away, this may be a read error. This chain uses TRBV27 with TRBJ2-5, with D perhaps given as TRBD1 or TRBD2 (5 bases each). Germline-derived CDR1 and CDR2 are MNHEY and SMNVEV (reference sequence). Trimming left V 2 bases short and J 7 bases short, with 17 bases between. The CDR3 spans 15 residues. The CDR3 loop is CASSLIFEGQGTQYF. For the CDR3, the DNA is TGTGCCAGCAGTTTAATTTTCGAGGGGCAGGGGACCCAGTACTTC.

This clonotype was picked up many times. J is TRBJ2-5 and V is TRBV24-1; no clear D. Germline-derived CDR1 and CDR2 are KGHDR and SFDVKD. V lost 4 bases and J lost 1, with 6 bases in between. The CDR3 extends over 13 amino acids. The CDR3 DNA reads TGTGCCACCAGTGAGGATTTCCAAGAGACCCAGTACTTC. Amino acid sequence: CATSEDFQETQYF.

This clonotype was recorded many times. This rearrangement joins TRBV18 to TRBJ2-6; tentative D call: TRBD1 (5 bases). The V end lost 7 bases, the J end lost 4 bases, and 14 bases lay between the germline ends. Germline CDR1 reads KGHSH; CDR2 reads LQKENI. This CDR3 contains 15 residues. The CDR3 sequence: CASLNQGAGANVLTF. DNA of the CDR3: TGTGCCAGCTTGAATCAGGGTGCCGGGGCCAACGTCCTGACTTTC.

This clonotype is termed medium-sized. This rearrangement joins TRBV11-2 to TRBJ2-1, with 9 bases lining up with TRBD2. V gave up 5 bases and J gave up 8 bases; unmatched junction bases: 10. The CDR3 covers 15 residues. Germline V gene sequence: CDR1 SGHAT, CDR2 FQNNGV. The CDR3 coding sequence is TGTGCCAGCAGCCTCTTGGGCGGGAGGGCGTATGAGCAGTTCTTC. Protein: CASSLLGGRAYEQFF.

This clonotype was detected only a few times. The junction departs from the called germline gene at one end, perhaps through a read error. The rearrangement joins TRBV16 to TRBJ2-7; tentative D call: TRBD1 (6 bases). The length of the CDR3 is 15 residues. The germline gives CDR1 KGHSY, CDR2 FQNENV. In DNA form, the CDR3 reads TGCGCCAGCAGCCAATCGCCTACAGGGATAGGAGAGCAGTACTTC. Protein product: CASSQSPTGIGEQYF. Variable domain in full (rest from reference TRBV16 and TRBJ2-7): GEEVAQTPKHLVRGEGQKAKLYCAPIKGHSYVFWYQQVLKNEFKFLISFQNENVFDETGMPKERFSAKCLPNSPCSLEIQATKLEDSAVYFCASSQSPTGIGEQYFGPGTRLTVT.

This clonotype was seen ten or more times. The gene calls are TRBV29-1 and TRBJ2-5; 7 bases match TRBD2. The CDR3 is made up of 15 amino acids. CDR1 and CDR2 from the germline V gene are SQVTM and ANQGSEA. V trimming: 6 bases; J trimming: 5 bases; junction bases outside the gene matches: 15. CDR3 region: CSVDDGLGAGETQYF. In DNA form, the CDR3 reads TGCAGCGTCGATGATGGACTAGGCGCCGGGGAGACCCAGTACTTC.

This chain connects TRBV20-1 to TRBJ2-1; D gene unclear. Germline CDR1 reads DFQATT; CDR2 reads SNEGSKA (reference sequence). This CDR3 comprises 17 residues. CDR3 sequence (DNA): TGCGGTGTTCCCCCTGGGCTATCTTCGCGCTCCTACAATGAGCAGTTCTTC. It yields the protein CGVPPGLSSRSYNEQFF.

A remark on this clonotype: One junction end does not reproduce the germline sequence, and a read error may be involved. The chain carries TRBV9 and TRBJ1-1, with 10 bases aligning to TRBD1. This CDR3 comprises 15 residues. Germline V lookup: CDR1 SGDLS, CDR2 YYNGEE. CDR3 loop: CASSRLGQGNTVAFF. The CDR3 DNA is TGTGCCAGCAGTAGGCTGGGACAGGGGAACACTGTAGCTTTCTTT.

A note on this clonotype: With only one base between it and a far larger clone, this is likely a read error. The chain combines TRBV7-2 with TRBJ2-1; maybe TRBD1 (6 bases). The V gene's germline CDR1 is SGHTA and CDR2 FQGNSA. V lost 1 base to trimming and J lost 2 bases, with 18 bases between them. The CDR3 length is 18 residues. The DNA for the CDR3 is TGTGCCAGCAGCTTAGGAGTGGGGGCCGCATCTCCCTACAATGAGCAGTTCTTC. The encoded protein is CASSLGVGAASPYNEQFF. Full variable domain (rest looked up from reference TRBV7-2 and TRBJ2-1): GAGVSQSPSNKVTEKGKDVELRCDPISGHTALYWYRQSLGQGLEFLIYFQGNSAPDKSGLPSDRFSAERTGGSVSTLTIQRTQQEDSAVYLCASSLGVGAASPYNEQFFGPGTRLTVL.

This clonotype was picked up many times. The rearrangement uses TRBV5-1 and TRBJ1-2; 10 bases map to TRBD1. The CDR3 is 18 residues long. Germline CDR1 is SGHRS and CDR2 is YFSETQ. With 0 bases clipped from V and 5 bases from J, the junction kept 13 bases outside the gene matches. CDR3 in amino acids: CASSLVPGTGAGFYGYTF. CDR3 nucleotide sequence: TGCGCCAGCAGCTTGGTGCCCGGGACAGGGGCAGGATTTTATGGCTACACCTTC.

This clonotype was counted at least ten times. The chain carries TRBV6-5 and TRBJ1-6; 9 bases are a match to TRBD1. The CDR3 loop spans 15 amino acids. The ends lost 5 bases at V and 5 bases at J; junction bases unmatched: 4. Per germline, CDR1 MNHEY and CDR2 SVGAGI. The CDR3 loop reads CASSTTGGDNSPLHF. CDR3 coding DNA: TGTGCCAGCAGTACGACAGGGGGAGATAATTCACCCCTCCACTTT.

In regard to this clonotype: The junction departs from the called germline gene at one end, perhaps through a read error. The V and J genes are TRBV3-1 and TRBJ1-4, with TRBD1 matching over 8 bases. The length of the CDR3 is 17 residues. CDR1 LGHDT and CDR2 YNNKEL come from the germline V gene (reference sequence). The DNA of the CDR3 is TGTGCCAGCAGCCCCCCGACCGGGACAGGCTACGATGAAAGACTGTTCTTT. Its translation is CASSPPTGTGYDERLFF.

This clonotype was counted many times. The chain has TRBV20-1 and TRBJ2-7; unclear D gene. Trimming removed 1 base from V and 3 bases from J, with 10 bases in between. This CDR3 is built from 13 residues. CDR1 and CDR2 (germline): DFQATT, SNEGSKA (reference sequence). CDR3 DNA sequence: TGCAGTGCTAGAGGGGTCAGGAACTACGAGCAGTACTTC. This encodes CSARGVRNYEQYF.

This clonotype has a count of ten or more. The chain links TRBV7-9 to TRBJ1-2; unclear D gene. V was cut by 0 bases and J by 3 bases, with 8 bases left in between. This CDR3 has 14 residues. Germline values: CDR1 SEHNR, CDR2 FQNEAQ (reference sequence). The CDR3 sequence is CASSLALGDYGYTF. In DNA, the CDR3 is TGTGCCAGCAGCTTAGCATTAGGAGACTATGGCTACACCTTC. Looking up the rest from reference TRBV7-9 and TRBJ1-2 gives the full variable domain: DTGVSQNPRHKITKRGQNVTFRCDPISEHNRLYWYRQTLGQGPEFLTYFQNEAQLEKSRLLSDRFSAERPKGSFSTLEIQRTEQGDSAMYLCASSLALGDYGYTFGSGTRLTVV.

The V call is TRBV29-1, the J call TRBJ2-3; 9 bases are shared with TRBD1. The CDR3 is 14 residues long. Germline V CDR1 and CDR2: SQVTM, ANQGSEA. Unmatched junction bases numbered 10, after V lost 6 bases and J lost 6 bases. CDR3 amino acids: CSVAYRDRVDTQYF. In DNA form, the CDR3 reads TGCAGCGTCGCATACCGGGACAGGGTGGATACGCAGTATTTT.

The genes are TRBV7-2 and TRBJ2-7, with 14 bases identical to TRBD2. With 5 bases clipped from V and 10 bases from J, the junction kept 10 bases outside the gene matches. CDR1 and CDR2 from the germline V gene are SGHTA and FQGNSA. CDR3 length equals 15 residues. The CDR3 sequence: CASSPRLAGGGDQYF. The CDR3 bases are TGTGCCAGCAGCCCGCGACTAGCGGGGGGGGGCGATCAGTACTTC.

Regarding this clonotype: A single base separates this from a much larger clone, so it may be a read error. The chain carries TRBV19 and TRBJ1-1; D is undetermined. Germline values: CDR1 LNHDA, CDR2 SQIVND (reference sequence). The CDR3 is made up of 13 amino acids. Trimming stripped 1 base from V and 4 bases from J, with 7 bases between. CDR3 in amino acids: CASSIVKGTEAFF. Here the CDR3 DNA reads TGTGCCAGTAGTATAGTAAAAGGCACTGAAGCTTTCTTT.